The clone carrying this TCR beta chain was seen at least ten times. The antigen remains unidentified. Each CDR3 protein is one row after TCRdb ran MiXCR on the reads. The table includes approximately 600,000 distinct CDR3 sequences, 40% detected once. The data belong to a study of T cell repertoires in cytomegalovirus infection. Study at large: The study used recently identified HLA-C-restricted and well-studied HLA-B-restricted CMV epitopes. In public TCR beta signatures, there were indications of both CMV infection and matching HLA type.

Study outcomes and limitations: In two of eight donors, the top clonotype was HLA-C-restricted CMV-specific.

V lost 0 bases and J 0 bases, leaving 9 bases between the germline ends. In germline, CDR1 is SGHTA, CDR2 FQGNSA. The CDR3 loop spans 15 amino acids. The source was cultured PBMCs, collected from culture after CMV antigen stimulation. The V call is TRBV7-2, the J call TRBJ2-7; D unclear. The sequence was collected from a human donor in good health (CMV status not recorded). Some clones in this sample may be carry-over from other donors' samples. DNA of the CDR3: TGTGCCAGCAGCTTAGCAGCGCCGAGCTCCTACGAGCAGTACTTC. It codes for CASSLAAPSSYEQYF. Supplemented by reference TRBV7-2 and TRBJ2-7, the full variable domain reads GAGVSQSPSNKVTEKGKDVELRCDPISGHTALYWYRQSLGQGLEFLIYFQGNSAPDKSGLPSDRFSAERTGGSVSTLTIQRTQQEDSAVYLCASSLAAPSSYEQYFGPGTRLTVT.